The T cell receptor beta chain described here comes from a study of identical twins (dated by TCRdb to between 2015 and 2016). Broadly, across the study: To test whether fetal clonotypes persist, this study deep-sequenced TCR alpha and beta repertoires from monozygotic twins, from unrelated adults of various ages, and from cord blood. To rule out contamination, replicate twin experiments were performed at different times with different library preparation protocols.

This clonotype came up a few times. There is no known antigen for this receptor. Nothing much larger sits one base from this clone, and base qualities are not available. The library was prepared using 5' RACE. Reads for this sample came from an Illumina HiSeq 2000. A universal primer binding site was added through template switching, and the final cDNA carried a unique molecular identifier so that TCR cDNA molecules could be counted accurately. Specific primers in the conserved constant-segment region were used to synthesize first-strand cDNA for the TCR alpha and beta chains. To control for contamination, every cDNA library carried two barcodes: a SMART-Mk sample barcode plus Illumina barcodes. TruSeq adapter sequences along with Illumina sample barcodes were introduced in two successive PCR steps. The Illumina HiSeq platform was used with custom primers to sequence TCR alpha and beta cDNA libraries. In the authors' own workflow: MiGEC processed the raw reads to extract unique molecular identifiers, while MiXCR was used to determine the CDR3 positions. For each individual, recombination models were inferred using an EM algorithm with the repgenHMM and IGoR tools. The analysis of shared clonotypes was done with the tcR package in R, with sharing normalized by the product of cloneset sizes. Out-of-frame nonproductive sequences were analyzed to study raw recombination free of thymic and clonal selection effects. TCRdb reprocessing: public reads trimmed at Q25 with fastp, clones called with MiXCR, in-frame beta chains kept. Identical CDR3 protein sequences are pooled into one entry, listed with their most common genes and DNA. TCRdb, not the original authors, processed these V and J calls. Present in this sample are about 250,000 distinct CDR3 sequences, around 7.6% of which were seen just once. The biggest ten clones account for 5% to 6% of the sample.

All donors were healthy Caucasians. The twin cohort comprised three pairs of female monozygotic twins, all aged roughly 18 to 30 years. Positive isolation kits from Invitrogen were used to isolate CD4+ and CD8+ T cell populations. CDR1 is given as LNHNV and CDR2 as YYDKDF, both from the germline V gene (reference sequence). Spanning cysteine to phenylalanine, the CDR3 consists of 15 amino acids. The entry retains the CDR3 DNA only, 45 bases that are in frame from base 1. At the junction V is shortened by 1 base and J by 0 bases, with 7 bases in between. The paper as a whole reports these results and caveats: The excess sharing between twins in beta out-of-frame sequences was weaker because fewer shared sequences reduced the signal-to-noise ratio. Abundant cord blood beta clonotypes carried fewer insertions; young adult naive repertoires showed a weaker similar trend, while memory repertoires showed none. Conclusions relied on cross-sectional statistical analysis, since the same donors could not be followed over many years. In monozygotic twins, out-of-frame TCR alpha sharing was systematically underestimated by recombination models, although the models agreed with sharing between unrelated individuals. Zero-insertion analyses could be partly confounded by invariant T cells such as MAIT and iNKT, though diverse VJ usage argued against such confounding for most clonotypes. Compared with coincidental sharing between unrelated individuals, out-of-frame TCR alpha sequences shared between twins had an excess of sequences with low generation probability.

The same data also contributed to another study, on yellow fever vaccine responses in identical twins. The second investigation adds: According to the authors, the vaccine-induced T cell response in identical twins seemed to be partly convergent and partly specific to each individual. In identical twins, the study followed T cell clones that responded to the vaccine with precision.

This sequence originates from a woman aged 18-29 years in good health. Sequenced input: CD8+ T cells sorted from blood. The chain is made from TRBV15 and TRBJ2-1; matching of 6 bases hints at TRBD2 as the D gene. The DNA sequence is TGTGCCACCAGCAGAGCCGGGAGCTCCTACAATGAGCAGTTCTTC. This translates into CATSRAGSSYNEQFF.